This T cell receptor (beta chain) was documented in a study of radiotherapy plus CTLA-4 blockade in lung cancer. Study overall: Objective response was observed in roughly 20% of patients, and disease control in 31%.

Clones were sequenced by immunoSEQ multiplex PCR, and TCRdb holds only the in-frame ones, with some missing. The table has around 45,000 clones, around 70% seen once. Comments on this clone: Its matching antigen is unknown.

Study-wide findings and caveats: Response, reportedly, was best predicted by interferon-beta along with early blood T cell clone dynamics. An expansion of tumor-derived TCR clones occurred in blood after radiotherapy plus ipilimumab.

From germline, CDR1 is LNHDA and CDR2 SQIVND (reference sequence). The CDR3 is 16 amino acids. Between the trimmed V and J ends, which lost 6 bases and 3 bases, there was a span of 17 bases. People whose metastatic non-small-cell lung cancer was chemo-refractory got focal radiation along with CTLA-4 blockade by ipilimumab. The chain couples TRBV19 to TRBJ2-2; possible D gene TRBD1, 6 bases. The starting material was peripheral blood, obtained from a patient treated with radiotherapy plus ipilimumab. The origin of this receptor is a human donor with non-small cell lung cancer who had a partial response to radiotherapy plus ipilimumab. For the CDR3, the DNA is TGTGCCAGTAGCCCTACAATCCCAGGGGACACCGGGGAGCTGTTTTTT. Translated, it gives CASSPTIPGDTGELFF. Supplemented by reference TRBV19 and TRBJ2-2, the full variable domain reads DGGITQSPKYLFRKEGQNVTLSCEQNLNHDAMYWYRQDPGQGLRLIYYSQIVNDFQKGDIAEGYSVSREKKESFPLTVTSAQKNPTAFYLCASSPTIPGDTGELFFGEGSRLTVL.